One and the same sample provided the 24 T cell receptor beta chains below, sequenced in a study of T cell repertoires in cytomegalovirus infection. TCRdb passed the reads through MiXCR, listing each CDR3 protein once. The sample lists under 150,000 distinct CDR3 sequences, roughly 9% occurring once. The sample consisted of PBMCs. Every receptor here comes from a human donor in good health (CMV status not recorded). Some clones in this sample may be carry-over from other donors' samples.

There are many counts of this clonotype. The V gene is TRBV7-8, the J gene TRBJ2-5, with 8 positions matching TRBD2. V lost 5 bases to trimming and J lost 3 bases; unmatched junction nucleotides: 5. This CDR3 comprises 14 residues. Germline-derived CDR1 and CDR2 are SGHVS and FQNEAQ. The DNA for the CDR3 is TGTGCCAGCAGCCGGGAGGGCTGGGAAGAGACCCAGTACTTC. Its translation is CASSREGWEETQYF.

This clonotype showed up many times. The rearrangement links TRBV10-3 to TRBJ1-2; D gene unclear. The germline CDR1 and CDR2 sequences are ENHRY and SYGVKD. The CDR3 extends over 14 amino acids. The V end lost 0 bases, the J end lost 5 bases, and 10 bases lay between the germline ends. The CDR3 region has the DNA TGTGCCATCAGTGAGTCCTCAGGAGTGTATGGCTACACCTTC. Translating it yields CAISESSGVYGYTF.

The chain joins TRBV29-1 to TRBJ2-1; 12 positions agree with TRBD2. This CDR3 comprises 16 residues. V lost 1 base and J lost 3; bases outside the gene matches: 4. Germline V lookup: CDR1 SQVTM, CDR2 ANQGSEA. The CDR3 sequence: CSVEGLAGVCYNEQFF. The CDR3 DNA follows: TGCAGCGTTGAAGGACTAGCGGGGGTATGCTACAATGAGCAGTTCTTC.

This clonotype occurred many times. The chain is built from TRBV15 and TRBJ1-1; D is uncertain. The CDR3 has 15 residues. The V gene lost 0 bases and the J gene lost 5 bases, with 13 bases spanning the gap. The V gene's germline CDR1 is LNHNV and CDR2 YYDKDF (reference sequence). The CDR3 region is CATSRDGGERTEAFF. The CDR3 DNA sequence: TGTGCCACCAGCAGAGATGGTGGCGAGCGAACTGAAGCTTTCTTT.

This clonotype was picked up many times. The chain couples TRBV7-9 to TRBJ2-3; D gene unclear. Germline values: CDR1 SEHNR, CDR2 FQNEAQ (reference sequence). CDR3 size: 12 residues. V lost 7 bases and J 4 bases, leaving 9 bases between the germline ends. CDR3 nucleotide sequence: TGTGCCAGCACCCCCGGCCCAGATACGCAGTATTTT. Its translation: CASTPGPDTQYF.

This clonotype was seen at least ten times. This chain connects TRBV5-4 to TRBJ2-3, with 9 positions matching TRBD2. The CDR3 is made up of 14 amino acids. Losses at the gene ends were 7 bases for V and 1 base for J; bases not matched to a gene: 4. Germline V gene sequence: CDR1 SGHNT, CDR2 YYREEE (reference sequence). The CDR3: CASYKRGGTDTQYF. CDR3 nucleotide sequence: TGTGCCAGCTACAAGCGGGGGGGCACAGATACGCAGTATTTT.

This clonotype came up a few times. The CDR3 spells CSARVPNSGGYNEQFF. DNA of the CDR3: TGCAGTGCTAGAGTGCCCAATAGCGGGGGCTACAATGAGCAGTTCTTC. The gene calls are TRBV20-1 and TRBJ2-1; 9 bases match TRBD2. With V trimmed by 1 base and J by 3 bases, 7 bases remained unmatched. Germline V gene sequence: CDR1 DFQATT, CDR2 SNEGSKA (reference sequence). CDR3 length: 16 residues.

This clonotype was detected ten times or more. The chain has TRBV2 and TRBJ2-7; no firm D call. Germline CDR1 and CDR2: SNHLY and FYNNEI. Trimming took 6 bases from V and 0 from J, leaving 18 bases between them. This CDR3 is built from 16 residues. Here the CDR3 reads CASRETLAASSYEQYF. In nucleotides, the CDR3 is TGTGCCAGCAGGGAGACTCTCGCGGCTAGCTCCTACGAGCAGTACTTC.

This clonotype showed up just a few times. The gene calls are TRBV29-1 and TRBJ2-5, with D perhaps assigned TRBD1 or TRBD2 (5 bases each). Per the germline V gene, CDR1 is SQVTM and CDR2 is ANQGSEA. V was shortened by 2 bases and J by 6 bases, with 7 bases between the two germline ends. The CDR3 extends over 11 amino acids. The CDR3: CSVEQGQTQYF. CDR3 bases: TGCAGCGTTGAACAGGGACAGACCCAGTACTTC.

The chain recombines TRBV11-3 with TRBJ2-1, with D perhaps being TRBD1 or TRBD2 (5 bases each). This CDR3 is 12 amino acids long. With 8 bases removed from V and 8 bases from J, the gap between germline ends came to 13 bases. Germline V gives CDR1 SGHNT, CDR2 YENEEA. CDR3 region: CASSVGADEQFF. The CDR3 bases are TGTGCCAGCTCAGTCGGGGCAGATGAGCAGTTCTTC.

The chain employs TRBV20-1 and TRBJ1-5; TRBD1 aligns across 8 bases. Germline CDR1 is DFQATT and CDR2 is SNEGSKA (reference sequence). The CDR3 extends over 13 amino acids. Trimming took 3 bases from V and 9 from J; bases not matched to a gene: 7. CDR3 nucleotides: TGCAGTGCTAGCCAGGGGGCCCCTCGGCCCCAGCATTTT. This sequence encodes CSASQGAPRPQHF.

This clonotype occurred a few times. This chain joins TRBV20-1 and TRBJ1-5; possibly TRBD1 for D (5 bases). Germline V gene data show CDR1 as DFQATT and CDR2 as SNEGSKA (reference sequence). Trimming left V 5 bases short and J 3 bases short, with 11 bases between. The CDR3 spans 13 residues. Written as DNA, the CDR3 is TGCAGTGCTCGGGACGGGTACAATCAGCCCCAGCATTTT. Protein: CSARDGYNQPQHF.

This clonotype was recorded many times. CDR3 amino acids: CATSRDRSSYEQYF. The CDR3 region has the DNA TGTGCCACCAGCAGAGATCGGAGCTCCTACGAGCAGTACTTC. V gene TRBV15 combines with J gene TRBJ2-7; D gene uncertain. CDR3 length equals 14 residues. Germline V lookup: CDR1 LNHNV, CDR2 YYDKDF (reference sequence). Trimming took off 0 bases at V and 0 bases at J, with 6 bases between the two ends. The variable domain in full, completed from reference TRBV15 and TRBJ2-7, reads DAMVIQNPRYQVTQFGKPVTLSCSQTLNHNVMYWYQQKSSQAPKLLFHYYDKDFNNEADTPDNFQSRRPNTSFCFLDIRSPGLGDTAMYLCATSRDRSSYEQYFGPGTRLTVT.

This clonotype was found many times. This chain connects TRBV2 to TRBJ1-6; a weak D match, TRBD1 (5 bases). Germline V gives CDR1 SNHLY, CDR2 FYNNEI. There are 14 residues in the CDR3. V lost 3 bases, J lost 7 bases, and 10 bases lay in between. The CDR3: CASSDGTPNSPLHF. The CDR3, as DNA: TGTGCCAGCAGTGATGGGACGCCCAATTCACCCCTCCACTTT.

V gene TRBV9 combines with J gene TRBJ1-4, with TRBD1 as a possible D gene (5 bases). This CDR3 contains 17 residues. With 3 bases removed from V and 0 bases from J, the gap between germline ends came to 15 bases. Germline V gene sequence: CDR1 SGDLS, CDR2 YYNGEE. Written as DNA, the CDR3 is TGTGCCAGCAGCGGAGGATCAGGGTTTGCAACTAATGAAAAACTGTTTTTT. This codes for CASSGGSGFATNEKLFF.

This clonotype was recorded at least ten times. The chain uses TRBV6-2 or TRBV6-3 and TRBJ1-1, with 9 bases fitting TRBD1. The J segment lost 1 base and the V segment lost 6 bases, leaving 9 bases of the junction unmatched. Looked up from germline, CDR1 is MNHEY and CDR2 is SVGEGT. The CDR3 runs 16 residues. Here the CDR3 DNA reads TGTGCCAGCAGACACCCGGACAGGGGAAGGAACACTGAAGCTTTCTTT. Its translation is CASRHPDRGRNTEAFF.

This clonotype was observed many times. CDR3 amino acids: CASSIGGSGANVLTF. DNA of the CDR3: TGTGCCAGTAGTATAGGGGGCTCTGGGGCCAACGTCCTGACTTTC. The chain has TRBV19 and TRBJ2-6; D uncertain. There are 15 residues in the CDR3. V dropped 1 base and J dropped 0 bases, with 4 bases sitting between them. Germline assignment: CDR1 LNHDA and CDR2 SQIVND (reference sequence). The whole variable domain, filled in from reference TRBV19 and TRBJ2-6, reads DGGITQSPKYLFRKEGQNVTLSCEQNLNHDAMYWYRQDPGQGLRLIYYSQIVNDFQKGDIAEGYSVSREKKESFPLTVTSAQKNPTAFYLCASSIGGSGANVLTFGAGSRLTVL.

The chain is built from TRBV19 and TRBJ2-1; 9 positions match TRBD2. Trimming removed 5 bases from V and 3 bases from J; junction bases left unmatched: 8. CDR1 and CDR2 from the germline V gene are LNHDA and SQIVND (reference sequence). This CDR3 is built from 16 residues. The CDR3 nucleotides read TGTGCCAGTAGTTCCGCGACTAGCGGAGTCTACAATGAGCAGTTCTTC. This codes for CASSSATSGVYNEQFF. The complete variable domain, with remaining parts taken from reference TRBV19 and TRBJ2-1, reads DGGITQSPKYLFRKEGQNVTLSCEQNLNHDAMYWYRQDPGQGLRLIYYSQIVNDFQKGDIAEGYSVSREKKESFPLTVTSAQKNPTAFYLCASSSATSGVYNEQFFGPGTRLTVL.

This chain connects TRBV5-4 to TRBJ1-2; 9 positions match TRBD1. The length of the CDR3 is 16 residues. Germline assignment: CDR1 SGHNT and CDR2 YYREEE (reference sequence). After removal of 3 bases from V and 3 bases from J, the junction contained 9 bases not matched to a gene. The CDR3 sequence is CASSSRKGQGHYGYTF. The CDR3 nucleotides read TGTGCCAGCAGCTCGCGCAAGGGACAGGGCCACTATGGCTACACCTTC.

The J gene is TRBJ2-5, the V gene TRBV3-1; 9 nucleotides match TRBD2. CDR1 is LGHDT and CDR2 is YNNKEL in the germline V gene (reference sequence). CDR3 length: 16 amino acids. The V gene end was trimmed by 1 base and the J gene end by 7 bases; junction bases not matched to a gene: 10. CDR3 bases: TGTGCCAGCAGCCAAGTTCGGGTCGCTAGCGGGGCGACCCAGTACTTC. It specifies CASSQVRVASGATQYF.

The chain couples TRBV20-1 to TRBJ2-7, with a possible D match to TRBD2 (5 bases). The V end lost 4 bases, the J end lost 3 bases, and 10 bases lay between the germline ends. The CDR3 loop spans 12 amino acids. The germline gives CDR1 DFQATT, CDR2 SNEGSKA (reference sequence). CDR3 amino acids: CSANRGIYEQYF. In DNA form, the CDR3 reads TGCAGTGCTAATAGAGGGATCTACGAGCAGTACTTC.

There are many counts of this clonotype. The chain carries TRBV29-1 and TRBJ1-3; a possible D gene is TRBD1 (5 bases). The germline CDR1 and CDR2 sequences are SQVTM and ANQGSEA. Trimming removed 5 bases from V and 3 bases from J, with 20 bases in between. The CDR3 length is 16 residues. The CDR3 nucleotides read TGCAGCGTTTCACCGGGGCCCGGCTATGTTGGAAACACCATATATTTT. Protein product: CSVSPGPGYVGNTIYF. The full variable domain, rest sourced from reference TRBV29-1 and TRBJ1-3, is SAVISQKPSRDICQRGTSLTIQCQVDSQVTMMFWYRQQPGQSLTLIATANQGSEATYESGFVIDKFPISRPNLTFSTLTVSNMSPEDSSIYLCSVSPGPGYVGNTIYFGEGSWLTVV.

The rearrangement uses TRBV14 and TRBJ1-1; D unresolved. The length of the CDR3 is 14 residues. Looked up from germline, CDR1 is SGHDN and CDR2 is FVKESK. V was clipped by 1 base and J by 0 bases, with 6 bases between them. The CDR3 sequence: CASSQGRMNTEAFF. The CDR3 nucleotides read TGTGCCAGCAGCCAAGGTCGGATGAACACTGAAGCTTTCTTT.

This clonotype occurred many times. The genes are TRBV9 and TRBJ2-1; D is possibly TRBD1 (5 bases). In germline, CDR1 is SGDLS, CDR2 YYNGEE. The CDR3 runs to 15 residues. The V end was cut by 3 bases, the J end by 2 bases, with 12 bases between. The CDR3 nucleotides are TGTGCCAGCAGCGCAGGGCCTCAACCCTACAATGAGCAGTTCTTC. Translation gives CASSAGPQPYNEQFF.